This T cell receptor beta chain originates from a study of regulatory T cells in long-lasting Graves disease. The sample's time point: newly diagnosed GD, antithyroid drugs for less than 3 months. Extracted PBMC RNA gave rise to the TCR library. Arm-PCR of CDR3 regions and iRepertoire HTBI primers were used to build TCR beta libraries. TCRdb independently ran MiXCR on the multiplex PCR reads; one entry per CDR3 protein. Of hundreds of thousands of distinct CDR3 sequences detected, around a sixth appear once; the ten largest clones hold 22%. This clonotype was observed a few times. The junction departs from germline at one end; a sequencing error may be responsible. The CDR3 extends over 15 amino acids. Per germline, CDR1 SGDLS and CDR2 YYNGEE.

The chain is built from TRBV9 and TRBJ2-1, with D tentatively TRBD2 (5 bases). The receptor comes from a female donor with Graves disease. The starting material was peripheral blood mononuclear cells (PBMCs), obtained at new diagnosis, from a patient treated with antithyroid drugs. The CDR3 coding sequence is TGTGCCAGCAGCGTCAGTACTGGACTCTACAGTGAGCAGTTCTTC. It specifies CASSVSTGLYSEQFF.